Included here is one T cell receptor beta chain sequence, with context. As yet, its antigen is unknown. This sample stems from a study of cytomegalovirus exposure and HLA in healthy donors. CDR3 length equals 14 residues. V dropped 0 bases and J dropped 1 base, with 8 bases sitting between them. CDR1 is SGHRS and CDR2 is YFSETQ in the germline V gene. Whole-study findings and limits: Among the most significant clusters, several appeared linked to common viral pathogens in a later analysis.

It was with 60 Vbeta and 13 Jbeta primers that the PCR ran. Clones were sequenced by immunoSEQ multiplex PCR, and TCRdb holds only the in-frame ones, with some missing. The repertoire holds around 150,000 clones, around 77% seen once, with 2% to 2.5% in the top ten. The sequencing sample was made of PBMCs. This clonotype was sampled from a man under 40 in good health and CMV-seronegative. The rearrangement joins TRBV5-1 to TRBJ2-7; D remains unclear. The CDR3 protein is CASSLGAPSYEQYF. CDR3 in DNA: TGCGCCAGCAGCTTGGGAGCGCCATCCTACGAGCAGTACTTC.